The rows below give T cell receptor beta chains drawn from one sample of a study of Ad26.COV2.S vaccination and SARS-CoV-2 variants. The repertoire was sequenced with immunoSEQ multiplex PCR; TCRdb's copy has only in-frame clones and lacks some. The sample holds about 94,000 clones, roughly 84% seen once. The material was peripheral blood, obtained after recovery from COVID-19. The receptors derive from a human donor who had recovered from COVID-19. Each CDR3 is given with its conserved first and last residue. A D gene is named only where the DNA matches it firmly. Some rows mark clone size as missing; the rest say once, few, many or name a class of expanded clone.

V gene: TRBV5-1; J gene: TRBJ2-1; clone size: few; D gene: TRBD2; CDR3 protein: CASSGAGGNEQFF; CDR3 DNA: TGCGCCAGCAGCGGTGCGGGGGGCAATGAGCAGTTCTTC
V gene: TRBV28; J gene: TRBJ1-4; clone size: -; D gene: -; CDR3 protein: CASSSVNEKLFF; CDR3 DNA: TGTGCCAGCAGTTCGGTAAATGAAAAACTGTTTTTT
V gene: TRBV5-6; J gene: TRBJ2-1; clone size: -; D gene: -; CDR3 protein: CASTQPKGEQFF; CDR3 DNA: TGTGCCAGCACCCAACCTAAGGGTGAGCAGTTCTTC
V gene: TRBV9; J gene: TRBJ1-6; clone size: -; D gene: -; CDR3 protein: CASSPPGINNSPLHF; CDR3 DNA: TGTGCCAGCAGCCCCCCCGGCATAAATAATTCACCCCTCCACTTT
V gene: TRBV19; J gene: TRBJ2-5; clone size: -; D gene: -; CDR3 protein: CASRDYGETQYF; CDR3 DNA: TGTGCCAGTAGAGACTATGGGGAGACCCAGTACTTC
V gene: TRBV29-1; J gene: TRBJ2-6; clone size: -; D gene: -; CDR3 protein: CSVRTGSSGANVLTF; CDR3 DNA: TGCAGCGTCCGGACGGGTTCCTCTGGGGCCAACGTCCTGACTTTC
V gene: TRBV2; J gene: TRBJ1-5; clone size: few; D gene: -; CDR3 protein: CASSAEPQLNQPQHF; CDR3 DNA: TGTGCCAGCAGTGCGGAGCCACAACTCAATCAGCCCCAGCATTTT
V gene: TRBV21-1; J gene: TRBJ2-1; clone size: -; D gene: -; CDR3 protein: CASSKVGLAAPFF; CDR3 DNA: TGTGCCAGCAGCAAAGTAGGGCTAGCGGCACCTTTCTTC
V gene: TRBV28; J gene: TRBJ2-3; clone size: -; D gene: -; CDR3 protein: CASSTPGTDTQYF; CDR3 DNA: TGTGCCAGCAGCACACCGGGCACAGATACGCAGTATTTT
V gene: TRBV9; J gene: TRBJ2-2; clone size: -; D gene: -; CDR3 protein: CASSVVLDTGELFF; CDR3 DNA: TGTGCCAGCAGCGTAGTGCTCGACACCGGGGAGCTGTTTTTT
V gene: TRBV7-8; J gene: TRBJ2-7; clone size: -; D gene: -; CDR3 protein: CASSLVPGQSYEQYF; CDR3 DNA: TGTGCCAGCAGCTTAGTCCCTGGACAATCCTACGAGCAGTACTTC
V gene: TRBV28; J gene: TRBJ2-1; clone size: -; D gene: -; CDR3 protein: CASSQNVADSYNEQFF; CDR3 DNA: TGTGCCAGCAGTCAAAACGTAGCGGACTCCTACAATGAGCAGTTCTTC
V gene: TRBV28; J gene: TRBJ1-3; clone size: once; D gene: -; CDR3 protein: CASSLSLTGQLGSGNTIYF; CDR3 DNA: TGTGCCAGCAGTTTATCGTTGACCGGACAGTTAGGCTCTGGAAACACCATATATTTT